Each of the 24 T cell receptor beta chains below was sequenced from the same sample in a study of T cell changes during pregnancy in multiple sclerosis. Sequencing used immunoSEQ multiplex PCR; TCRdb keeps in-frame clones, though not all of them. There are roughly 100,000 clones in the sample; 91% occur only once, and 2.5% to 4% lies in the top ten. The specimen comprised peripheral blood, sampled in the second trimester of pregnancy. The receptors were sampled from a female donor with multiple sclerosis, enrolled in a pregnancy study.

The CDR3 is CASSHSRGRQPQHF. CDR3 bases: TGTGCCAGCAGCCACAGTCGAGGGCGTCAGCCCCAGCATTTT. The chain uses TRBV6-6 and TRBJ1-5, with D unresolved. CDR1 and CDR2 (germline): MNHNY, SVGAGI (reference sequence). This CDR3 is built from 14 residues. Trimming left V 6 bases short and J 6 bases short, with 15 bases between.

J is TRBJ2-2 and V is TRBV5-8; 7 positions match TRBD1. In germline, CDR1 is SGHTS, CDR2 YDEGEE. V lost 0 bases to trimming and J lost 6 bases; unmatched junction nucleotides: 5. The CDR3 extends over 15 amino acids. DNA of the CDR3: TGTGCCAGCAGCTTGGAGGGGGCGACGGCCGGGGAGCTGTTTTTT. Residues: CASSLEGATAGELFF. The variable domain in full, with the rest retrieved from reference TRBV5-8 and TRBJ2-2, is EAGVTQSPTHLIKTRGQQATLRCSPISGHTSVYWYQQALGLGLQFLLWYDEGEERNRGNFPPRFSGRQFPNYSSELNVNALELEDSALYLCASSLEGATAGELFFGEGSRLTVL.

The chain couples TRBV7-2 to TRBJ1-2; tentative D call: TRBD1 (5 bases). In germline, CDR1 is SGHTA, CDR2 FQGNSA. The V end was cut by 6 bases, the J end by 0 bases, with 14 bases between. This CDR3 has 15 residues. Here the CDR3 reads CASSTSGGSNYGYTF. DNA of the CDR3: TGTGCCAGCAGTACCTCCGGGGGGTCTAACTATGGCTACACCTTC.

This clone was observed a handful of times. The rearrangement links TRBV19 to TRBJ1-1; no clear D. The CDR3 consists of 13 residues. The germline gives CDR1 LNHDA, CDR2 SQIVND (reference sequence). V shed 2 bases and J shed 5 bases, with 9 bases lying between them. The chain's CDR3 is CASSISGWTEAFF. CDR3 DNA: TGTGCCAGTAGTATATCGGGATGGACTGAAGCTTTCTTT. Drawing the rest from reference TRBV19 and TRBJ1-1, the complete variable domain is DGGITQSPKYLFRKEGQNVTLSCEQNLNHDAMYWYRQDPGQGLRLIYYSQIVNDFQKGDIAEGYSVSREKKESFPLTVTSAQKNPTAFYLCASSISGWTEAFFGQGTRLTVV.

The gene calls are TRBV2 and TRBJ2-7, with D unclear. In germline, CDR1 is SNHLY, CDR2 FYNNEI. The V and J ends lost 1 base and 4 bases respectively, with 11 bases between them. This CDR3 spans 14 amino acids. DNA of the CDR3: TGTGCCAGCAGTGAAGACGATCTCGGGTACGAGCAGTACTTC. Translating gives CASSEDDLGYEQYF.

The sample holds one count of this clone. The CDR3 spells CASSEDGGRWLGTQYF. The CDR3, as DNA: TGTGCCAGCAGTGAAGATGGCGGGAGATGGCTGGGTACGCAGTATTTT. The chain links TRBV2 to TRBJ2-3; 7 bases align to TRBD2. The trim removed 1 base at V and 8 bases at J, leaving 12 bases unmatched. Germline CDR1 reads SNHLY; CDR2 reads FYNNEI. This CDR3 has 16 residues. The full variable domain, completed using reference TRBV2 and TRBJ2-3, is EPEVTQTPSHQVTQMGQEVILRCVPISNHLYFYWYRQILGQKVEFLVSFYNNEISEKSEIFDDQFSVERPDGSNFTLKIRSTKLEDSAMYFCASSEDGGRWLGTQYFGPGTRLTVL.

V gene TRBV7-2 combines with J gene TRBJ2-1, with unresolved D. The V gene's germline CDR1 is SGHTA and CDR2 FQGNSA. CDR3 length equals 11 residues. Trimming left V 5 bases short and J 6 bases short, with 5 bases between. CDR3 bases: TGTGCCAGCAGCCAACTCAATGAGCAGTTCTTC. This translates into CASSQLNEQFF.

The chain carries TRBV5-1 and TRBJ2-1; 10 positions agree with TRBD1. The germline V gene has CDR1 SGHRS and CDR2 YFSETQ. V was clipped by 0 bases and J by 7 bases; unmatched bases: 7. The CDR3 is 16 residues long. CDR3 amino acids: CASSLGWTGGRNEQFF. In DNA form, the CDR3 reads TGCGCCAGCAGCTTGGGGTGGACAGGGGGGAGAAATGAGCAGTTCTTC.

This chain links TRBV19 with TRBJ1-2; tentative D call: TRBD1 (5 bases). The V gene's germline CDR1 is LNHDA and CDR2 SQIVND (reference sequence). The CDR3 has 15 amino acids. V lost 1 base to trimming and J lost 4 bases, with 13 bases between them. The DNA of the CDR3 is TGTGCCAGTAGTATAGGACAGAGAAAAACCTATGGCTACACCTTC. Amino acids: CASSIGQRKTYGYTF. The full variable domain, in which reference TRBV19 and TRBJ1-2 provide the parts outside the CDR3, is DGGITQSPKYLFRKEGQNVTLSCEQNLNHDAMYWYRQDPGQGLRLIYYSQIVNDFQKGDIAEGYSVSREKKESFPLTVTSAQKNPTAFYLCASSIGQRKTYGYTFGSGTRLTVV.

The chain employs TRBV7-9 and TRBJ2-2; no clear D. V shed 11 bases and J shed 0 bases, with 13 bases lying between them. The length of the CDR3 is 14 residues. The germline gives CDR1 SEHNR, CDR2 FQNEAQ (reference sequence). CDR3 DNA: TGTGCCCCAGAGGCGCCCGCGAACACCGGGGAGCTGTTTTTT. It encodes CAPEAPANTGELFF.

The CDR3 sequence is CASRKTSGSNHEQYF. The CDR3 nucleotides read TGTGCCAGCAGAAAAACTAGCGGGAGTAACCACGAGCAGTACTTC. The gene calls are TRBV6-1 and TRBJ2-7, with 11 bases aligning to TRBD2. The CDR3 is 15 residues long. CDR1 is MNHNS and CDR2 is SASEGT in the germline V gene. V shed 6 bases and J 5 bases; nucleotides not matched to a gene: 9.

The rearrangement joins TRBV4-1 to TRBJ2-7; 8 nucleotides align to TRBD1. V trimming: 0 bases; J trimming: 2 bases; junction bases outside the gene matches: 9. The CDR3 length is 17 residues. Germline values: CDR1 MGHRA, CDR2 YSYEKL. The CDR3 DNA follows: TGCGCCAGCAGCCAAGAGGACGTTGGGACAGGAGCCTACGAGCAGTACTTC. This gives the protein CASSQEDVGTGAYEQYF.

The chain joins TRBV7-2 to TRBJ1-2, with 8 bases that match TRBD1. The CDR3 extends over 14 amino acids. The germline V gene has CDR1 SGHTA and CDR2 FQGNSA. Losses at the gene ends were 5 bases for V and 2 bases for J; bases not matched to a gene: 4. The CDR3 region has the DNA TGTGCCAGCAGCGCACGGACAGGGAACTATGGCTACACCTTC. As protein: CASSARTGNYGYTF. Full variable domain (outside the CDR3, taken from reference TRBV7-2 and TRBJ1-2): GAGVSQSPSNKVTEKGKDVELRCDPISGHTALYWYRQSLGQGLEFLIYFQGNSAPDKSGLPSDRFSAERTGGSVSTLTIQRTQQEDSAVYLCASSARTGNYGYTFGSGTRLTVV.

This sequence joins TRBV12-5 and TRBJ1-2, with 11 bases identical to TRBD1. This CDR3 has 14 amino acids. Per germline, CDR1 LGHNT and CDR2 FRNRAP. V was pared by 1 base and J by 7 bases, with 2 bases of the junction left unmatched. For the CDR3, the DNA is TGTGCTAGTGGTTTGGGGACAGGGGGCTTTGGCTACACCTTC. Encoded protein: CASGLGTGGFGYTF.

CDR3 DNA: TGTGCCAGCAGCTTGGTTACCAACGGTGAGCAGTTCTTC. Amino acids: CASSLVTNGEQFF. V and J are TRBV5-4 and TRBJ2-1; the D is unclear. Germline CDR1 and CDR2: SGHNT and YYREEE (reference sequence). This CDR3 comprises 13 residues. The V and J ends lost 0 bases and 9 bases respectively, with 10 bases between them.

This clone was counted a few times. The V and J genes are TRBV6-5 and TRBJ2-2, with 8 bases matching TRBD1. Germline lookup yields CDR1 MNHEY and CDR2 SVGAGI. V shed 7 bases and J 4 bases; nucleotides not matched to a gene: 5. This CDR3 has 14 residues. CDR3 bases: TGTGCCAGCAATCCCACAGGGGGCACCGGGGAGCTGTTTTTT. It translates to CASNPTGGTGELFF.

This rearrangement joins TRBV4-1 to TRBJ2-3; 11 nucleotides match TRBD2. Germline CDR1 reads MGHRA; CDR2 reads YSYEKL. The CDR3 runs to 15 residues. The V segment lost 1 base and the J segment 6 bases; nucleotides outside the gene matches: 3. CDR3 loop: CASSQGLAGFDTQYF. In DNA, the CDR3 is TGCGCCAGCAGCCAAGGACTAGCGGGATTTGATACGCAGTATTTT.

The genes are TRBV4-2 and TRBJ2-7; tentative D call: TRBD1 (5 bases). From germline, CDR1 is LGHNA and CDR2 YNFKEQ. V gave up 0 bases and J gave up 5 bases, with 14 bases separating them. The CDR3 contains 15 residues. Here the CDR3 reads CASSQEFAGQDEQYF. CDR3 DNA: TGTGCCAGCAGCCAAGAGTTCGCAGGGCAAGACGAGCAGTACTTC.

The chain uses TRBV4-2 and TRBJ2-3, with TRBD2 identical over 7 bases. The CDR3 extends over 17 amino acids. Germline V CDR1 and CDR2: LGHNA, YNFKEQ. V lost 0 bases, J lost 0 bases, and 6 bases stayed unmatched. For the CDR3, the DNA is TGTGCCAGCAGCCAAGAACTAGCGAAGTTAAGCACAGATACGCAGTATTTT. It encodes CASSQELAKLSTDTQYF.

The sample holds a few counts of this clone. This sample also contains other DNA sequences that code for the same CDR3. The chain combines TRBV30 with TRBJ1-3; 7 bases are shared with TRBD1. This CDR3 has 15 amino acids. CDR1 and CDR2 (germline): GTSNPN, SVGIG (reference sequence). J lost 0 bases, V lost 2 bases, and 4 bases had no gene match. In DNA form, the CDR3 reads TGTGCCTGGAGTCGGGACAGCGGCTCTGGAAACACCATATATTTT. Encoded protein: CAWSRDSGSGNTIYF.

This chain links TRBV25-1 with TRBJ2-7; D is perhaps TRBD2 (6 bases). Trimming took 4 bases from V and 5 from J, leaving 21 bases between them. The CDR3 covers 16 residues. Germline-derived CDR1 and CDR2 are MGHDK and SYGVNS. The CDR3 sequence is CASSAGAGTIQDEQYF. The CDR3 DNA is TGTGCCAGCAGTGCGGGTGCGGGGACGATTCAGGACGAGCAGTACTTC.

This clone came up once. V is TRBV10-3 and J is TRBJ2-2; weak D call: TRBD2 (5 bases). V lost 0 bases and J lost 0, with 8 bases in between. Germline loops: CDR1 ENHRY, CDR2 SYGVKD. CDR3 length equals 16 residues. The CDR3 loop is CAISESKLANTGELFF. CDR3 in DNA: TGTGCCATCAGTGAGTCGAAACTAGCGAACACCGGGGAGCTGTTTTTT.

The chain carries TRBV27 and TRBJ2-5; D may be TRBD1 (8 bases). In germline, CDR1 is MNHEY, CDR2 SMNVEV (reference sequence). The CDR3 extends over 15 amino acids. Trimming removed 6 bases from V and 2 bases from J, with 16 bases in between. The DNA for the CDR3 is TGTGCCAGCAGACCCAACAGGGGGGGGCAAGAGACCCAGTACTTC. It is translated as CASRPNRGGQETQYF.

The V and J genes are TRBV2 and TRBJ2-3; TRBD2 aligns across 12 bases. Germline CDR1 is SNHLY and CDR2 is FYNNEI. The CDR3 extends over 15 amino acids. The ends lost 6 bases at V and 2 bases at J; junction bases unmatched: 3. CDR3 DNA: TGTGCCAGCAGCGGACTAGCGGGGTCCACAGATACGCAGTATTTT. Translation: CASSGLAGSTDTQYF.